The text below deals with one T cell receptor (beta chain). Its antigen remains unidentified. The data were taken from a study of T cells in localized non-small cell lung cancer. Study outcomes and limitations: A median 57 of the top 100 tumor clones appeared in adjacent lung.

Trimming took off 2 bases at V and 7 bases at J, with 9 bases between the two ends. The CDR3 length is 12 residues. Some clones are missing from TCRdb's copy, which holds only in-frame ones; the method was immunoSEQ multiplex PCR. The table includes 70,000 to 85,000 clones, around 85% detected once. The V gene is TRBV23-1, the J gene TRBJ2-7; D is undetermined. TRBV23-1 is an ORF, with its function uncertain. The source was peripheral blood, collected before any cancer treatment. The origin of this receptor is a female donor over 55 with stage I lung adenocarcinoma. In DNA form, the CDR3 reads TGCGCCAGCAGTCAAAAGGCCTGTGAGCAGTACTTC. Its protein product is CASSQKACEQYF.